This TCR beta chain was captured in a study of shared clonotypes between healthy human individuals. About this clone: The antigen remains undetermined.

Sequencing used immunoSEQ multiplex PCR; TCRdb keeps in-frame clones, though not all of them. The data contain some 2,100,000 clones, approximately 96% of them seen just once; the ten biggest clones take up less than 0.15%. The study, taken as a whole, reports: Larger richness was generally estimated for naive than memory subsets.

Germline V gene data show CDR1 as LNHDA and CDR2 as SQIVND (reference sequence). V shed 6 bases and J 6 bases; nucleotides not matched to a gene: 4. The CDR3 spans 13 residues. The source is a man in his late teens or twenties in good health. The source material was naive CD4+ T cells sorted from blood. This sample's subset: CD45RA+ positively selected. This chain joins TRBV19 and TRBJ2-7; 11 bases agree with TRBD1. The CDR3 here is CASRSGQGGEQYF. The CDR3, as DNA: TGTGCCAGTAGATCGGGACAGGGGGGCGAGCAGTACTTC.